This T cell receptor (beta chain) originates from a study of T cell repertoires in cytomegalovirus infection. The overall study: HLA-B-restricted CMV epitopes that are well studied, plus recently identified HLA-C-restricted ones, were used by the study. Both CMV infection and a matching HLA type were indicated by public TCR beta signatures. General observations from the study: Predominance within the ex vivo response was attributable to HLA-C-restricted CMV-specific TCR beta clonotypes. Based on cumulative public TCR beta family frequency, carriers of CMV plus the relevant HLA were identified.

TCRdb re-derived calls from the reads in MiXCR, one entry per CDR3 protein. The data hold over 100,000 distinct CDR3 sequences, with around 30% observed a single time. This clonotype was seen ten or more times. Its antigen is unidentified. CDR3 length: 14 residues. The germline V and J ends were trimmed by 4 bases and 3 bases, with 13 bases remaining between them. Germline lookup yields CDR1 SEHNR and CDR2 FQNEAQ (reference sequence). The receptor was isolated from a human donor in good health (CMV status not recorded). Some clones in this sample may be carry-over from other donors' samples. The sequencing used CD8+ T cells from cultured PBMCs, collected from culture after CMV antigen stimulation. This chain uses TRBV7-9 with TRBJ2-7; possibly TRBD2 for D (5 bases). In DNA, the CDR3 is TGTGCCAGCAGCTACGACTTTGGAGGCTACGAGCAGTACTTC. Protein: CASSYDFGGYEQYF.